Shown below are 8 T cell receptor beta chains from a single sample sequenced in a study of shared clonotypes between healthy human individuals. Assay: immunoSEQ multiplex PCR; the TCRdb copy retains only in-frame clones and omits some. This sample has 2 million to 3 million clones, with 90% to 95% found just once. The sequenced sample was naive CD4+ T cells from PBMCs. Noted subset: CD45RA+ positively selected. These receptors were taken from a man aged 18 to 29 in good health. Some clones in this sample may be carry-over from other donors' samples.

V gene TRBV6-1 combines with J gene TRBJ1-4, with D perhaps matching TRBD1 (5 bases). V gave up 6 bases and J gave up 8 bases, with 16 bases separating them. Germline assignment: CDR1 MNHNS and CDR2 SASEGT. This CDR3 region has 14 residues. The CDR3 coding sequence is TGTGCCAGCAGATGGCGGGGACGGGGAGAAAAACTGTTTTTT. It codes for CASRWRGRGEKLFF.

CDR3 region: CASGMAGRGTDTQYF. CDR3 bases: TGTGCCAGCGGTATGGCAGGGCGTGGCACAGATACGCAGTATTTT. The chain uses TRBV28 and TRBJ2-3, with D possibly matching TRBD1 (5 bases). Germline loops: CDR1 MDHEN, CDR2 SYDVKM. The V end was cut by 8 bases, the J end by 1 base, with 16 bases between. The CDR3 contains 15 residues. Drawing the rest from reference TRBV28 and TRBJ2-3, the complete variable domain is DVKVTQSSRYLVKRTGEKVFLECVQDMDHENMFWYRQDPGLGLRLIYFSYDVKMKEKGDIPEGYSVSREKKERFSLILESASTNQTSMYLCASGMAGRGTDTQYFGPGTRLTVL.

The rearrangement joins TRBV10-3 to TRBJ2-7; 10 bases map to TRBD1. CDR3 length: 16 residues. After removal of 4 bases from V and 3 bases from J, the junction contained 9 bases not matched to a gene. CDR1 and CDR2 (germline): ENHRY, SYGVKD. The CDR3 region is CAISATTGTGVYEQYF. CDR3 DNA: TGTGCCATCAGTGCAACTACCGGGACAGGGGTCTACGAGCAGTACTTC.

This rearrangement joins TRBV5-1 to TRBJ1-5; 8 bases agree with TRBD1. J lost 3 bases, V lost 0 bases, and 8 bases had no gene match. CDR1 is SGHRS, CDR2 YFSETQ, per germline. The CDR3 covers 17 residues. CDR3 nucleotides: TGCGCCAGCAGCTTGGGTGTGGACAGGGAGAACAATCAGCCCCAGCATTTT. Its protein is CASSLGVDRENNQPQHF.

This sequence joins TRBV2 and TRBJ2-3; tentatively, D is TRBD1 (6 bases). V lost 2 bases and J 0 bases, leaving 18 bases between the germline ends. The CDR3 consists of 18 residues. Germline V gene lookup returns CDR1 SNHLY and CDR2 FYNNEI. CDR3 residues: CASSEFFIGGASTDTQYF. The CDR3 region has the DNA TGTGCCAGCAGTGAATTTTTTATAGGGGGTGCTAGCACAGATACGCAGTATTTT.

This clone is a singleton in its sample. V usage is TRBV19 and J usage is TRBJ1-5; D might be TRBD1 (5 bases). Germline V gene sequence: CDR1 LNHDA, CDR2 SQIVND (reference sequence). The CDR3 runs to 18 residues. V lost 9 bases and J 2 bases, leaving 26 bases between the germline ends. The CDR3 loop reads CASHQAGRGSIGNQPQHF. CDR3 in DNA: TGTGCCAGCCATCAAGCAGGGAGAGGGAGTATTGGCAATCAGCCCCAGCATTTT.

Concerning this clone: Within the sample, other DNA sequences also encode this same CDR3. The chain employs TRBV27 and TRBJ2-1; 7 nucleotides align to TRBD2. Germline lookup yields CDR1 MNHEY and CDR2 SMNVEV (reference sequence). J was trimmed by 0 bases and V by 5 bases; bases with no gene match: 1. The CDR3 runs to 14 residues. The CDR3: CASSRGSSYNEQFF. The CDR3 DNA reads as TGTGCCAGCAGTCGCGGGAGCTCCTACAATGAGCAGTTCTTC.

A word on this clone: Distinct nucleotide sequences in the sample also encode this CDR3. The chain employs TRBV9 and TRBJ2-5; 8 nucleotides line up with TRBD2. The CDR3 extends over 14 amino acids. Per the germline V gene, CDR1 is SGDLS and CDR2 is YYNGEE. The J segment lost 1 base and the V segment lost 1 base, leaving 0 bases of the junction unmatched. The CDR3 protein is CASSVRGGQETQYF. The CDR3 region has the DNA TGTGCCAGCAGCGTACGGGGGGGCCAAGAGACCCAGTACTTC. The full variable domain, completed using reference TRBV9 and TRBJ2-5, is DSGVTQTPKHLITATGQRVTLRCSPRSGDLSVYWYQQSLDQGLQFLIQYYNGEERAKGNILERFSAQQFPDLHSELNLSSLELGDSALYFCASSVRGGQETQYFGPGTRLLVL.